This is a list of T cell receptor beta chains from one sample in a study of vaccination and CD4 T cells after COVID-19. Their target antigens are unknown. TCRdb re-analysed the PCR reads in MiXCR, keeping a single row per CDR3 protein. The sample contains about 12,000 distinct CDR3 sequences, roughly three fifths of which appear only once. Sequenced sample: CD4+ T cells from blood, cultured in vitro. The receptors derive from a human donor who had recovered from COVID-19. CDR3s include the opening cysteine and the closing phenylalanine or tryptophan. D genes are given only for firm matches. Clone size appears in some rows only: once, few, many, or a class for an expanded clone.

v_gene: TRBV11-2; abundance: -; d_gene: -; j_gene: TRBJ2-7; CDR3nt: TGTGCCAGCAGCCAAGTGGGGGCTAGGACCGGCCACGAGCAGTACTTC; CDR3aa: CASSQVGARTGHEQYF
v_gene: TRBV28; abundance: -; d_gene: -; j_gene: TRBJ2-1; CDR3nt: TGTGCCAGCAGCTTGGAGGGCGCCAGTGGTGAGCAGTTCTTC; CDR3aa: CASSLEGASGEQFF
v_gene: TRBV6-1; abundance: -; d_gene: TRBD2; j_gene: TRBJ2-1; CDR3nt: TGTGCCAGCAGACACCGACTAGCGGGAGGAGATGAGCAGTTCTTC; CDR3aa: CASRHRLAGGDEQFF
v_gene: TRBV20-1; abundance: few; d_gene: TRBD2; j_gene: TRBJ2-5; CDR3nt: TGCAGTGCTAGACCCTTAGCGGGAGCGGAGACCCAGTACTTC; CDR3aa: CSARPLAGAETQYF
v_gene: TRBV20-1; abundance: once; d_gene: -; j_gene: TRBJ2-5; CDR3nt: TGCAGTGCTAAAAGAGGGGCGGGACCACAAGAGACCCAGTACTTC; CDR3aa: CSAKRGAGPQETQYF
v_gene: TRBV30; abundance: few; d_gene: TRBD1; j_gene: TRBJ1-5; CDR3nt: TGTGCCTGGAGAGGGGACAGTAGCAATCAGCCCCAGCATTTT; CDR3aa: CAWRGDSSNQPQHF
v_gene: TRBV20-1; abundance: few; d_gene: TRBD1; j_gene: TRBJ1-2; CDR3nt: TGCAGTGCTAAGTGGACAGGGAACTATGGCTACACCTTC; CDR3aa: CSAKWTGNYGYTF
v_gene: TRBV27; abundance: -; d_gene: -; j_gene: TRBJ2-7; CDR3nt: TGTGCCAGCAGGAAAAGGCCGGAGGCCTACGAGCAGTACTTC; CDR3aa: CASRKRPEAYEQYF
v_gene: TRBV4-3; abundance: -; d_gene: TRBD1; j_gene: TRBJ1-5; CDR3nt: TGCGCCAGCAGCCAAGAGGCCCGGGGACAGGCCCTGAGGCCCCAGCATTTT; CDR3aa: CASSQEARGQALRPQHF
v_gene: TRBV20-1; abundance: few; d_gene: TRBD2; j_gene: TRBJ2-3; CDR3nt: TGCAGTGCTAAGTCGGGAGGGGGCACAGATACGCAGTATTTT; CDR3aa: CSAKSGGGTDTQYF
v_gene: TRBV9; abundance: -; d_gene: TRBD2; j_gene: TRBJ2-7; CDR3nt: TGTGCCAGCAGCGTCGGGACTAGCGGCGGAGACGAGCAGTACTTC; CDR3aa: CASSVGTSGGDEQYF
v_gene: TRBV27; abundance: medium-sized; d_gene: TRBD2; j_gene: TRBJ2-3; CDR3nt: TGTGCCAGCAGTCCCGGGACTAGCGGCACAGATACGCAGTATTTT; CDR3aa: CASSPGTSGTDTQYF
v_gene: TRBV20-1; abundance: -; d_gene: -; j_gene: TRBJ1-5; CDR3nt: TGCAGTGTTTTATCGGGCAATCAGCCCCAGCATTTT; CDR3aa: CSVLSGNQPQHF
v_gene: TRBV27; abundance: -; d_gene: TRBD1; j_gene: TRBJ2-2; CDR3nt: TGTGCCAGCAGTTTCGAGGGACAGGGTTTTACCGGGGAGCTGTTTTTT; CDR3aa: CASSFEGQGFTGELFF
v_gene: TRBV11-1; abundance: -; d_gene: -; j_gene: TRBJ2-1; CDR3nt: TGTGCCAGCAGCTTAAGAACTTATGAGCAGTTCTTC; CDR3aa: CASSLRTYEQFF
v_gene: TRBV2; abundance: -; d_gene: TRBD2; j_gene: TRBJ2-3; CDR3nt: TGTGCCAGCAGTGTGTTAGCGGGAGGCTCAGATACGCAGTATTTT; CDR3aa: CASSVLAGGSDTQYF
v_gene: TRBV6-4; abundance: once; d_gene: -; j_gene: TRBJ2-2; CDR3nt: TGTGCCAGCAGTGAAGAACAGGGAAACACCGGGGAGCTGTTTTTT; CDR3aa: CASSEEQGNTGELFF
v_gene: TRBV6-2/TRBV6-3; abundance: few; d_gene: -; j_gene: TRBJ1-1; CDR3nt: TGTGCCGCCCGCCAGGAGGTTGTTGCTTTCTTT; CDR3aa: CAARQEVVAFF
v_gene: TRBV7-3; abundance: few; d_gene: TRBD2; j_gene: TRBJ2-1; CDR3nt: TGTGCCAGCAGCTTAAAAGGGGGACTAGCGGGACCAAATGAGCAGTTCTTC; CDR3aa: CASSLKGGLAGPNEQFF
v_gene: TRBV10-3; abundance: -; d_gene: TRBD1; j_gene: TRBJ1-1; CDR3nt: TGTGCCATCGGGACCGAGACAGGGACGAACACTGAAGCTTTCTTT; CDR3aa: CAIGTETGTNTEAFF
v_gene: TRBV10-3; abundance: -; d_gene: TRBD1; j_gene: TRBJ1-6; CDR3nt: TGTGCCATCAGGGGGACAGGTGGGGATAATTCACCCCTCCACTTT; CDR3aa: CAIRGTGGDNSPLHF
v_gene: TRBV6-1; abundance: -; d_gene: -; j_gene: TRBJ1-5; CDR3nt: TGTGCCAGCAGTAGTACAAGAAGCCAGCCCCAGCATTTT; CDR3aa: CASSSTRSQPQHF
v_gene: TRBV6-1; abundance: -; d_gene: TRBD1; j_gene: TRBJ2-3; CDR3nt: TGTGCCAGCAGACACCGACAGGGGGTAGATACGCAGTATTTT; CDR3aa: CASRHRQGVDTQYF
v_gene: TRBV6-2/TRBV6-3; abundance: -; d_gene: TRBD1; j_gene: TRBJ2-6; CDR3nt: TGTGCCAGCAGTAACAGGGGTTCTGGGGCCAACGTCCTGACTTTC; CDR3aa: CASSNRGSGANVLTF
v_gene: TRBV6-2/TRBV6-3; abundance: -; d_gene: -; j_gene: TRBJ1-2; CDR3nt: TGTGCCAGCAGTTACTCCGGACAAGGGATGGGTGGCTACACCTTC; CDR3aa: CASSYSGQGMGGYTF
v_gene: TRBV28; abundance: -; d_gene: -; j_gene: TRBJ1-5; CDR3nt: TGTGCCAGCAGCCCCTTGAGGGGGGCCAGCAATCAGCCCCAGCATTTT; CDR3aa: CASSPLRGASNQPQHF
v_gene: TRBV12-3/TRBV12-4; abundance: -; d_gene: TRBD1; j_gene: TRBJ2-7; CDR3nt: TGTGCCAGCAGTGTGACAGGGTTGTACGAGCAGTACTTC; CDR3aa: CASSVTGLYEQYF
v_gene: TRBV6-1; abundance: few; d_gene: -; j_gene: TRBJ2-3; CDR3nt: TGTGCCAGCACCCCAGTGGCAGGGCGTCGCACAGATACGCAGTATTTT; CDR3aa: CASTPVAGRRTDTQYF
v_gene: TRBV7-9; abundance: -; d_gene: -; j_gene: TRBJ2-1; CDR3nt: TGTGCCAGCAGCTTAGCGTCGGGGGAGCGATACAATGAGCAGTTCTTC; CDR3aa: CASSLASGERYNEQFF
v_gene: TRBV20-1; abundance: -; d_gene: -; j_gene: TRBJ2-3; CDR3nt: TGCAGTGTTGGGTTAAGAACAGATACGCAGTATTTT; CDR3aa: CSVGLRTDTQYF
v_gene: TRBV20-1; abundance: -; d_gene: -; j_gene: TRBJ2-1; CDR3nt: TGCAGTGCTAGCAGTTGGAGGTCCTACAATGAGCAGTTCTTC; CDR3aa: CSASSWRSYNEQFF
v_gene: TRBV9; abundance: once; d_gene: TRBD1; j_gene: TRBJ1-3; CDR3nt: TGTGCCAGCAGCGTTGGACAGGAAAACACCATATATTTT; CDR3aa: CASSVGQENTIYF
v_gene: TRBV12-5; abundance: -; d_gene: -; j_gene: TRBJ1-1; CDR3nt: TGTGCTAGTGGTTTCGGATTGAACACTGAAGCTTTCTTT; CDR3aa: CASGFGLNTEAFF
v_gene: TRBV18; abundance: -; d_gene: TRBD1; j_gene: TRBJ1-1; CDR3nt: TGTGCCAGCTCATCAGGGGGGAACACTGAAGCTTTCTTT; CDR3aa: CASSSGGNTEAFF
v_gene: TRBV28; abundance: once; d_gene: -; j_gene: TRBJ1-3; CDR3nt: TGTGCCAGCAGTTTAAGACCAGGGAGAGGGTCTGGAAACACCATATATTTT; CDR3aa: CASSLRPGRGSGNTIYF
v_gene: TRBV19; abundance: -; d_gene: TRBD2; j_gene: TRBJ2-1; CDR3nt: TGTGCCAGTAGTGTGGGGACTAGCGGTTACAATGAGCAGTTCTTC; CDR3aa: CASSVGTSGYNEQFF
v_gene: TRBV5-1; abundance: -; d_gene: TRBD2; j_gene: TRBJ2-1; CDR3nt: TGCGCCAGCAGCTTGGGTGTGACTAGCGGGGATGAGCAGTTCTTC; CDR3aa: CASSLGVTSGDEQFF
v_gene: TRBV27; abundance: -; d_gene: -; j_gene: TRBJ2-5; CDR3nt: TGTGCCAGCAGTTTAAAGGCAGGGCAAGAGACCCAGTACTTC; CDR3aa: CASSLKAGQETQYF
v_gene: TRBV7-5; abundance: -; d_gene: -; j_gene: TRBJ2-3; CDR3nt: -; CDR3aa: CISVSEALPGTDTQYF
v_gene: TRBV21-1; abundance: -; d_gene: -; j_gene: TRBJ1-5; CDR3nt: TGTGCCAGTAGACCGGGACAGGGGTATAGCAATCAGCCCCAGCATTTT; CDR3aa: CASRPGQGYSNQPQHF
v_gene: TRBV15; abundance: -; d_gene: -; j_gene: TRBJ1-4; CDR3nt: TGTGCCACCAGCAGATTGACCGAGCATGAAAAACTGTTTTTT; CDR3aa: CATSRLTEHEKLFF
v_gene: TRBV9; abundance: -; d_gene: -; j_gene: TRBJ2-1; CDR3nt: TGTGCCAGCAGCGCGGGACCGGGAAGCGTTGAGCAGTTCTTC; CDR3aa: CASSAGPGSVEQFF
v_gene: TRBV7-2; abundance: -; d_gene: TRBD1; j_gene: TRBJ1-5; CDR3nt: TGTGCCAGCAGCCTGGACAGGGGTCAGCCCCAGCATTTT; CDR3aa: CASSLDRGQPQHF
v_gene: TRBV27; abundance: -; d_gene: TRBD2; j_gene: TRBJ2-7; CDR3nt: TGTGCCAGCCGCAAAGGGACTAGCGGGTCCTACGAGCAGTACTTC; CDR3aa: CASRKGTSGSYEQYF
v_gene: TRBV20-1; abundance: once; d_gene: TRBD1; j_gene: TRBJ1-4; CDR3nt: TGCAGTGCCCACAGACAGGGCACTGAAAAACTGTTTTTT; CDR3aa: CSAHRQGTEKLFF
v_gene: TRBV10-2; abundance: few; d_gene: -; j_gene: TRBJ2-3; CDR3nt: TGCGCCAGCAGTGACGGCTTCACAGATACGCAGTATTTT; CDR3aa: CASSDGFTDTQYF
v_gene: TRBV7-2; abundance: -; d_gene: TRBD1; j_gene: TRBJ2-4; CDR3nt: TGTGCCAGCAGCTTAGGACAGGGGGCGGACATTCAGTACTTC; CDR3aa: CASSLGQGADIQYF
v_gene: TRBV29-1; abundance: -; d_gene: -; j_gene: TRBJ2-7; CDR3nt: TGCAGCGTTGAAGGGACTAACGGGTACGAGCAGTACTTC; CDR3aa: CSVEGTNGYEQYF
v_gene: TRBV30; abundance: few; d_gene: -; j_gene: TRBJ1-6; CDR3nt: TGTGCCTGGAGTGTTCCTGGACAGAATAATTCACCCCTCCACTTT; CDR3aa: CAWSVPGQNNSPLHF
v_gene: TRBV6-1; abundance: -; d_gene: -; j_gene: TRBJ2-5; CDR3nt: TGTGCCAGCAGTATGGACTGGGAAGAGACCCAGTACTTC; CDR3aa: CASSMDWEETQYF
v_gene: TRBV20-1; abundance: -; d_gene: TRBD2; j_gene: TRBJ2-3; CDR3nt: TGCAGTGCTCAGACTAGCGCTAGCACAGATACGCAGTATTTT; CDR3aa: CSAQTSASTDTQYF
v_gene: TRBV27; abundance: -; d_gene: TRBD2; j_gene: TRBJ2-3; CDR3nt: TGTGCCAGCAGTTTGGCGGGAGGATGGGCTAGCACAGATACGCAGTATTTT; CDR3aa: CASSLAGGWASTDTQYF
v_gene: TRBV7-8; abundance: -; d_gene: TRBD2; j_gene: TRBJ2-1; CDR3nt: TGTGCCAGCAGCTTAGATAGGCTAGCGGGCCACCCCTACAATGAGCAGTTCTTC; CDR3aa: CASSLDRLAGHPYNEQFF
v_gene: TRBV20-1; abundance: few; d_gene: TRBD1; j_gene: TRBJ2-7; CDR3nt: TGCAGTGCTACCAAGACAGGGGGCGGCTCCTACGAGCAGTACTTC; CDR3aa: CSATKTGGGSYEQYF
v_gene: TRBV23-1; abundance: -; d_gene: -; j_gene: TRBJ2-7; CDR3nt: TGCGCCAGCAAGACGGCCCAGGAATTTTTGGTCCTTTCAAGCTCCTACGAGCAGTACTTC; CDR3aa: CASKTAQEFLVLSSSYEQYF
v_gene: TRBV15; abundance: few; d_gene: TRBD1; j_gene: TRBJ1-5; CDR3nt: TGTGCCACCAGCAGAGGACAGGGGGTTAGCAATCAGCCCCAGCATTTT; CDR3aa: CATSRGQGVSNQPQHF
v_gene: TRBV20-1; abundance: -; d_gene: TRBD2; j_gene: TRBJ2-7; CDR3nt: TGCAGTGCTAGTAATGCGCTAGCGGGAGCCGACGAGCAGTACTTC; CDR3aa: CSASNALAGADEQYF
v_gene: TRBV29-1; abundance: -; d_gene: TRBD2; j_gene: TRBJ2-5; CDR3nt: TGCAGCGTTGGGGCTAGCGGCGGTTACACCCAGTACTTC; CDR3aa: CSVGASGGYTQYF
v_gene: TRBV18; abundance: once; d_gene: TRBD2; j_gene: TRBJ2-5; CDR3nt: TGTGCCAGCTCACCACTACGGCGGGCGGGAGTACAAGAGACCCAGTACTTC; CDR3aa: CASSPLRRAGVQETQYF